This T cell receptor beta chain was captured in a study of blood T cell repertoires in COVID-19. Sequenced by immunoSEQ multiplex PCR; TCRdb stores in-frame clones only, minus some. The repertoire holds about 100,000 clones, around four fifths seen once, with over 30% in the top ten. The germline CDR1 and CDR2 sequences are MGHDK and SYGVNS. This CDR3 comprises 11 residues. V was cut by 6 bases and J by 7 bases, with 6 bases left in between. The clonotype comes from a man in his sixties or seventies with active or convalescent COVID-19. This chain joins TRBV25-1 and TRBJ2-2; D is ambiguous. Sequences were obtained from peripheral blood. CDR3 sequence (DNA): TGTGCCAGCAGCCTTAGCGGGGAGCTGTTTTTT. Its translation is CASSLSGELFF.